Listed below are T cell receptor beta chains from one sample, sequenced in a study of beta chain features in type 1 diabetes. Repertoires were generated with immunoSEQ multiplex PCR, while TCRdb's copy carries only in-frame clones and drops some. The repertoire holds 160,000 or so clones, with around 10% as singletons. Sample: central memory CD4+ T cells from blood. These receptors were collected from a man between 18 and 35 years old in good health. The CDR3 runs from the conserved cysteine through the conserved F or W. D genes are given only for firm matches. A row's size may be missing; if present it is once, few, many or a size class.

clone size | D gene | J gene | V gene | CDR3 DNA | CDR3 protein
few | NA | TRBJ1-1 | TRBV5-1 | TGCGCCAGCAGCTTGGATTGGGTGAACACTGAAGCTTTCTTT | CASSLDWVNTEAFF
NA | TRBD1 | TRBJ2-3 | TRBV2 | TGTGCCAGCAGCCTCCTGACAGGGGGCGCGGAGTATTTT | CASSLLTGGAEYF
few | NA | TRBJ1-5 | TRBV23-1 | TGCGCCAGCAGTTATGCGGGTCCCAATCAGCCCCAGCATTTT | CASSYAGPNQPQHF
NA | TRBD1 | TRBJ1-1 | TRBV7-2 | TGTGCCAGCAACTCCCTCACCTTTACAGGGGCTGAAGCTTTCTTT | CASNSLTFTGAEAFF
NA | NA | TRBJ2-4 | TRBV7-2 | TGTGCCAGCAGCTTAGGACTGGGAGGCAAAAACATTCAGTACTTC | CASSLGLGGKNIQYF
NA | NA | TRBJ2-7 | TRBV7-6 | TGTGCCAGCAGCGTGGGGGGCCGCTCCTACGAGCAGTACTTC | CASSVGGRSYEQYF
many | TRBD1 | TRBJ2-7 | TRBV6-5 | TGTGCCAGCAGTTACGACAGGGACCGCTACGAGCAGTACTTC | CASSYDRDRYEQYF
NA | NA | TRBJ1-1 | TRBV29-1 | TGCAGCGTTGAACGCCAGGCTAACACTGAAGCTTTCTTT | CSVERQANTEAFF
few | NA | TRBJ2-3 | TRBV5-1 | TGCGCCAGCGAACGCACAGGTAGCACAGATACGCAGTATTTT | CASERTGSTDTQYF
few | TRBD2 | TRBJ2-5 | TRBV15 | TGTGCCACCTCTGGACTAGCGGGAGGAAGAGAGACCCAGTACTTC | CATSGLAGGRETQYF
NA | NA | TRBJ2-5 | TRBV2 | TGTGCCAGCAGATCCCGCGGGGCCCCCGGGGAGACCCAGTACTTC | CASRSRGAPGETQYF
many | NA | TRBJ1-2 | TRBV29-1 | TGCAGCGTTGCTCGGGGAAACTATGGCTACACCTTC | CSVARGNYGYTF
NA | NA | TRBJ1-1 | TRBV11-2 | TGTGCCAGCAGCCCCAGGGAGACGGCCTTGAACACTGAAGCTTTCTTT | CASSPRETALNTEAFF
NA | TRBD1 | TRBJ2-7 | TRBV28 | TGTGCCAGTTTGACAGGGTCCCAAGAGCAGTACTTC | CASLTGSQEQYF
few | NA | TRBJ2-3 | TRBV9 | TGTGCCAGCAGCGTAGGGCGGACTCTCATTTTCACAGATACGCAGTATTTT | CASSVGRTLIFTDTQYF
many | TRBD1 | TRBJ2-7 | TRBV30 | TGTGCCTGGACCCTAGGTGGGACAGGGACCTACGAGCAGTACTTC | CAWTLGGTGTYEQYF
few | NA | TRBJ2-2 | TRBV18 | TGTGCCAGCTCACCGGCCGGGCAGAACACCGGGGAGCTGTTTTTT | CASSPAGQNTGELFF
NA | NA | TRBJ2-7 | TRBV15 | TGTGCCACCAGCAGAGATCGGGCCCAGCAGTACTTC | CATSRDRAQQYF
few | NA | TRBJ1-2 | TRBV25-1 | TGTGCCAGCAGTGTAACCGCAGGGCATGGCTACACCTTC | CASSVTAGHGYTF
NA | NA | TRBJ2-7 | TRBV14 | TGTGCCAGCAGCCAACAATGGTCGCCTACCTACGAGCAGTACTTC | CASSQQWSPTYEQYF
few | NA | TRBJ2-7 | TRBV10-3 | TGTGCCATCAGTGAGTCGGGCCAGGCTTACGAGCAGTACTTC | CAISESGQAYEQYF
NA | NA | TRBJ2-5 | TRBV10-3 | TGTGCCGTAAGGAGGGAAGAGACCCAGTACTTC | CAVRREETQYF
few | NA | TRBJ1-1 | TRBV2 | TGTGCCAGCAGTCTAACCCTGGGAGGGGGAACTGAAGCTTTCTTT | CASSLTLGGGTEAFF
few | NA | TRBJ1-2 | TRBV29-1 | TGCAGCGTTGGGGGCCAGCTGGGAGAGTATGGCTACACCTTC | CSVGGQLGEYGYTF
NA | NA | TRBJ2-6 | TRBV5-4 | TGTGCCAGCAGCTTAGAATCTGGGGCCAACGTCCTGACTTTC | CASSLESGANVLTF
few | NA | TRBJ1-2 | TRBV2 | TGTGCCAGCAGTGAGCTGGGCTATGGCTACACCTTC | CASSELGYGYTF
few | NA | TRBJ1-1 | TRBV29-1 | TGCAGCGTTCAGTCTGGACAGAGGAACACTGAAGCTTTCTTT | CSVQSGQRNTEAFF
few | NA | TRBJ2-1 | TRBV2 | TGTGCCAGCAGTACCTCGGTCTACAATGAGCAGTTCTTC | CASSTSVYNEQFF
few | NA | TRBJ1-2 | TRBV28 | TGTGCCAGCAGTTTCGGTCAGAACTATGGCTACACCTTC | CASSFGQNYGYTF
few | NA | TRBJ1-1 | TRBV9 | TGTGCCAGCAGCGTAGAAGGTCGAAGGAGCACTGAAGCTTTCTTT | CASSVEGRRSTEAFF
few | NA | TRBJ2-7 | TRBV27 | TGTGCCAGCAGCCTCCCCGGAGGCGAGCAGTACTTC | CASSLPGGEQYF
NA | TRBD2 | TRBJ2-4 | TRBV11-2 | TGTGCCAGCAGCCTATTGGGGGGAACTAGCGGGAGGGCTAACATTCAGTACTTC | CASSLLGGTSGRANIQYF
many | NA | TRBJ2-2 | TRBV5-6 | TGTGCCAGCAGACCCGTTGGAGGAAACACCGGGGAGCTGTTTTTT | CASRPVGGNTGELFF
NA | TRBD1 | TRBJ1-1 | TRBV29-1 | TGCAGCGTGAGACAGGGGGCGGGCGCTGAAGCTTTCTTT | CSVRQGAGAEAFF
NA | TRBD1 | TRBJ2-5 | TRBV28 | TGTGCCAGCAGGCCCTGGGACAGGGGGCGGTTCCAAGAGACCCAGTACTTC | CASRPWDRGRFQETQYF
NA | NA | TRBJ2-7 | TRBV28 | TGTGCCAGCAGCCCGGGGCGCACAGCTAAGCAGTACTTC | CASSPGRTAKQYF
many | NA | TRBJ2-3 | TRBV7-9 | TGTGCCAGCAGCCGAACAGATACGCAGTATTTT | CASSRTDTQYF
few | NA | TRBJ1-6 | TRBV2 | TGTGCCAGCGCCGGTACGGAGCTTTCACCCCTCCACTTT | CASAGTELSPLHF
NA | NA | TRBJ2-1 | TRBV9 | TGTGCCAGCAGCGTAGGTCGGGGAAATGAGCAGTTCTTC | CASSVGRGNEQFF
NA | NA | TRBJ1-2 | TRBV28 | TGTGCCAGCAGGTCGACCGCAGGCTATGGCTACACCTTC | CASRSTAGYGYTF
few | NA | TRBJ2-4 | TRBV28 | TGTGCCAGCAGTTTATCCATCAGTAACGGGAACATTCAGTACTTC | CASSLSISNGNIQYF
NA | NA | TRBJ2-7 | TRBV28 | TGTGCCAGCAGGCCCGGGACGACAGGTGGGCAGTACTTC | CASRPGTTGGQYF
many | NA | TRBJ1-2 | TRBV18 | TGTGCCAGCTCACCAACAGGGAAGGGGGATGGCTACACCTTC | CASSPTGKGDGYTF
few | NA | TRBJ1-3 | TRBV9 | TGTGCCAGCAGCGCTTACCTTAGCTCTGGAAACACCATATATTTT | CASSAYLSSGNTIYF
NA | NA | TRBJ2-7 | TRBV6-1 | TGTGCCAGCACATGGGGTAGGACGGCATCCTACGAGCAGTACTTC | CASTWGRTASYEQYF